The 4 T cell receptor beta chains listed next were all sequenced from one sample in a study of regulatory T cells in long-lasting Graves disease. Both iRepertoire HTBI primers and Arm-PCR of CDR3 regions were used to build the TCR beta libraries. TCRdb re-derived calls from the multiplex PCR reads in MiXCR, one entry per CDR3 protein. The data hold over 350,000 distinct CDR3 sequences, with about a fifth observed a single time. Time point of the sample: persistent/refractory GD, antithyroid drugs over 5 years with positive TRAb. PBMC-extracted RNA yielded the TCR library. This sample comprised peripheral blood mononuclear cells (PBMCs), obtained when the disease was refractory, from a patient treated with antithyroid drugs. These receptors were taken from a female donor with Graves disease.

The rearrangement joins TRBV19 to TRBJ1-1; TRBD1 might be the D (5 bases). The CDR3 loop spans 13 amino acids. Germline CDR1 is LNHDA and CDR2 is SQIVND (reference sequence). With 5 bases removed from V and 8 bases from J, the gap between germline ends came to 15 bases. In DNA form, the CDR3 reads TGTGCCAGTAGTCCGGGACCCTTCAGGGAAGCTTTCTTT. Translated: CASSPGPFREAFF.

The chain is built from TRBV7-2 and TRBJ2-7; D is undetermined. Deletions cut 5 bases from V and 3 bases from J, with 14 bases between. CDR3 size: 14 residues. Looked up from germline, CDR1 is SGHTA and CDR2 is FQGNSA. The CDR3 bases are TGTGCCAGCAGCCCTGACTTAACAAACTACGAGCAGTACTTC. This gives the protein CASSPDLTNYEQYF.

The chain is built from TRBV20-1 and TRBJ2-1; 9 positions match TRBD2. CDR1 and CDR2 from the germline V gene are DFQATT and SNEGSKA (reference sequence). The CDR3 is 12 amino acids. Unmatched junction bases numbered 2, after V lost 6 bases and J lost 5 bases. The CDR3 loop reads CSALAGHNEQFF. The CDR3 bases are TGCAGTGCGCTAGCGGGGCACAATGAGCAGTTCTTC.

This clonotype was seen ten or more times. The V and J genes are TRBV28 and TRBJ2-7; no clear D. V gave up 6 bases and J gave up 4 bases, with 10 bases separating them. CDR3 length: 12 residues. Germline V CDR1 and CDR2: MDHEN, SYDVKM. The CDR3 DNA follows: TGTGCCAGCAGCTCCTCACTTTACGAGCAGTACTTC. Its translation: CASSSSLYEQYF. The variable domain in full, completed from reference TRBV28 and TRBJ2-7, reads DVKVTQSSRYLVKRTGEKVFLECVQDMDHENMFWYRQDPGLGLRLIYFSYDVKMKEKGDIPEGYSVSREKKERFSLILESASTNQTSMYLCASSSSLYEQYFGPGTRLTVT.